This T cell receptor (beta chain) appears in the sequencing data of a study of T cell responses to AZD1222 COVID-19 vaccine. Whole-study context: Second doses that came at about 4 or about 12 weeks were put together.

A single count supports this clone. Clones were sequenced by immunoSEQ multiplex PCR, and TCRdb holds only the in-frame ones, with some missing. The sample contains some 19,000 clones, approximately 80% of which appear only once. This clonotype originated in an adult in good health. Material: peripheral blood, obtained on day 0 of AZD1222 vaccination.

CDR3 amino acids: CASSELDNDEQYF. The CDR3 region has the DNA TGTGCCAGCAGTGAACTAGACAACGACGAGCAGTACTTC. This rearrangement joins TRBV2 to TRBJ2-7, with D unresolved. The germline V gene encodes CDR1 SNHLY and CDR2 FYNNEI. The germline V and J ends were trimmed by 2 bases and 5 bases, with 10 bases remaining between them. The length of the CDR3 is 13 residues.